The source of this T cell receptor (beta chain) is a study of identical twins. TCRdb analysed the 5' RACE reads with MiXCR anew, one entry per CDR3 protein. This sample carries about 730,000 distinct CDR3 sequences, about 20% of them seen once, and the ten largest clones take 4% to 5.5%. Germline CDR1 reads SGHTA; CDR2 reads FQGNSA. CDR3 length: 15 amino acids. V dropped 5 bases and J dropped 0 bases, with 14 bases sitting between them. The same sample was also used in a study of T cells expressing NK-cell markers.

The rearrangement joins TRBV7-2 to TRBJ2-7; a weak D match, TRBD2 (5 bases). Sequencing was performed on PBMCs. This TCR was sampled from a woman younger than 35 in good health. As DNA, the CDR3 is TGTGCCAGCAGCATCAACGCTGGGAGCTCCTACGAGCAGTACTTC. Protein: CASSINAGSSYEQYF.